Listed here are 29 T cell receptor beta chains from one sample, sequenced in a study of cytomegalovirus exposure and HLA in healthy donors. The primer mix had 60 Vbeta and 13 Jbeta primers. Method: immunoSEQ multiplex PCR; TCRdb's copy keeps in-frame clones and lacks some. The sample comprises around 90,000 clones, over 65% of which are singletons, and around a tenth rests with the top ten. The source material was PBMCs. The receptors come from a human donor in good health.

V is TRBV28 and J is TRBJ2-3, with D tentatively TRBD2 (6 bases). The germline CDR1 and CDR2 sequences are MDHEN and SYDVKM. V was clipped by 9 bases and J by 1 base, with 14 bases between them. The CDR3 has 14 amino acids. Written as DNA, the CDR3 is TGTGCCAGTCGTTTCGGGGGAGGCACAGATACGCAGTATTTT. Translation gives CASRFGGGTDTQYF. Looking up the rest from reference TRBV28 and TRBJ2-3 gives the full variable domain: DVKVTQSSRYLVKRTGEKVFLECVQDMDHENMFWYRQDPGLGLRLIYFSYDVKMKEKGDIPEGYSVSREKKERFSLILESASTNQTSMYLCASRFGGGTDTQYFGPGTRLTVL.

J is TRBJ2-3 and V is TRBV2; a weak D match, TRBD2 (6 bases). With 4 bases removed from V and 0 bases from J, the gap between germline ends came to 8 bases. This CDR3 comprises 14 residues. CDR1 SNHLY and CDR2 FYNNEI come from the germline V gene. DNA for the CDR3: TGTGCCAGCAGTGTAGCGGCTAGCACAGATACGCAGTATTTT. The encoded protein is CASSVAASTDTQYF.

The chain links TRBV28 to TRBJ2-7; a possible D gene is TRBD1 (5 bases). Germline V gene sequence: CDR1 MDHEN, CDR2 SYDVKM. V was clipped by 7 bases and J by 0 bases, with 13 bases between them. The CDR3 totals 14 residues. CDR3 nucleotides: TGTGCCAGCATGCTGACAGCGAGCTCCTACGAGCAGTACTTC. It encodes CASMLTASSYEQYF.

The chain is built from TRBV29-1 and TRBJ2-1; D unresolved. V was cut by 0 bases and J by 7 bases, with 10 bases left in between. This CDR3 contains 13 residues. CDR1 is SQVTM and CDR2 is ANQGSEA in the germline V gene. The chain's CDR3 is CSVEDRRANEQFF. The CDR3 DNA reads TGCAGCGTTGAAGATCGGAGAGCGAATGAGCAGTTCTTC.

This chain joins TRBV25-1 and TRBJ2-6; 9 nucleotides match TRBD1. With 6 bases clipped from V and 0 bases from J, the junction kept 6 bases outside the gene matches. The germline V gene has CDR1 MGHDK and CDR2 SYGVNS. CDR3 length: 17 residues. CDR3 region: CASSPRDRVSGANVLTF. CDR3 bases: TGTGCCAGCAGCCCCCGGGACAGGGTCTCTGGGGCCAACGTCCTGACTTTC.

The chain recombines TRBV5-4 with TRBJ1-2; D gene ambiguous. This CDR3 has 11 residues. Germline CDR1 and CDR2: SGHNT and YYREEE (reference sequence). The V gene lost 4 bases and the J gene lost 6 bases, with 7 bases spanning the gap. CDR3 nucleotides: TGTGCCAGCAGCCCAGGCAATGGCTACACCTTC. Its translation is CASSPGNGYTF. Variable domain in full (rest from reference TRBV5-4 and TRBJ1-2): ETGVTQSPTHLIKTRGQQVTLRCSSQSGHNTVSWYQQALGQGPQFIFQYYREEENGRGNFPPRFSGLQFPNYSSELNVNALELDDSALYLCASSPGNGYTFGSGTRLTVV.

The chain combines TRBV18 with TRBJ2-7, with D possibly matching TRBD1 (6 bases). CDR3 length equals 13 residues. CDR1 is KGHSH and CDR2 is LQKENI in the germline V gene. V gave up 0 bases and J gave up 3 bases, with 6 bases separating them. CDR3 DNA: TGTGCCAGCTCACCACCGGACAGCTACGAGCAGTACTTC. The encoded protein is CASSPPDSYEQYF.

The chain recombines TRBV30 with TRBJ1-4; 9 bases agree with TRBD1. Germline values: CDR1 GTSNPN, CDR2 SVGIG (reference sequence). The CDR3 is 16 residues long. Unmatched junction bases numbered 12, after V lost 2 bases and J lost 8 bases. The DNA of the CDR3 is TGTGCCTGGAGTCCAATCGGGGACAGGGTTTCCGAAAAACTGTTTTTT. It encodes CAWSPIGDRVSEKLFF.

This sequence joins TRBV7-2 and TRBJ2-3; 8 bases match TRBD2. The germline gives CDR1 SGHTA, CDR2 FQGNSA. The CDR3 covers 15 residues. V was clipped by 6 bases and J by 4 bases; unmatched bases: 9. The CDR3 loop reads CASRRAGVEPDTQYF. The CDR3 nucleotides are TGTGCCAGCAGAAGAGCGGGGGTAGAGCCAGATACGCAGTATTTT.

The chain carries TRBV10-2 and TRBJ2-1, with 12 bases fitting TRBD2. This CDR3 is 15 amino acids long. Germline values: CDR1 WSHSY, CDR2 SAAADI. The J segment lost 8 bases and the V segment lost 3 bases, leaving 5 bases of the junction unmatched. CDR3 nucleotides: TGCGCCAGCAGTGAAACTAGCGGGGGGCTCGATGAGCAGTTCTTC. Amino acid sequence: CASSETSGGLDEQFF.

This clone was picked up one time. The V call is TRBV12-5, the J call TRBJ1-2; TRBD1 agrees at 8 bases. The CDR3 is 14 amino acids. The ends lost 4 bases at V and 7 bases at J; junction bases unmatched: 8. Germline V gives CDR1 LGHNT, CDR2 FRNRAP. This chain's CDR3 is CASGSGQGSSGYTF. The CDR3 bases are TGTGCTAGTGGTTCAGGACAGGGATCGAGTGGCTACACCTTC.

This clone has only a few counts. The chain recombines TRBV6-5 with TRBJ2-7; perhaps TRBD1 as D (5 bases). The CDR3 has 13 residues. The germline CDR1 and CDR2 sequences are MNHEY and SVGAGI. V was shortened by 6 bases and J by 3 bases, with 12 bases between the two germline ends. The CDR3 loop is CASSTRGRYEQYF. DNA of the CDR3: TGTGCCAGCAGCACAAGGGGCCGCTACGAGCAGTACTTC.

This sequence joins TRBV4-3 and TRBJ2-3, with TRBD1 as a possible D gene (6 bases). CDR3 length equals 16 residues. Germline V gives CDR1 LGHNA, CDR2 YSLEER. The germline V and J ends were trimmed by 1 base and 2 bases, with 13 bases remaining between them. In DNA, the CDR3 is TGCGCCAGCAGCCAAGCGCTTAGGGGGACCACAGATACGCAGTATTTT. Protein sequence: CASSQALRGTTDTQYF.

J is TRBJ2-7 and V is TRBV19; TRBD1 agrees at 8 bases. V lost 6 bases and J lost 2; bases outside the gene matches: 3. The germline gives CDR1 LNHDA, CDR2 SQIVND (reference sequence). The CDR3 covers 13 residues. Here the CDR3 reads CASRATGAYEQYF. Here the CDR3 DNA reads TGTGCCAGTAGGGCGACAGGGGCCTACGAGCAGTACTTC.

This clone was recorded once. This chain joins TRBV10-3 and TRBJ2-3, with D perhaps matching TRBD1 (6 bases). CDR3 length: 14 amino acids. Germline-derived CDR1 and CDR2 are ENHRY and SYGVKD. V shed 4 bases and J shed 0 bases, with 8 bases lying between them. The CDR3 reads CAISGRGSTDTQYF. The CDR3 region has the DNA TGTGCCATCAGTGGTAGGGGGAGCACAGATACGCAGTATTTT.

As DNA, the CDR3 is TGTGCCTCCTACCCAGGGGGGCATATCGCTGGAAACACCATATATTTT. Translated: CASYPGGHIAGNTIYF. The rearrangement joins TRBV30 to TRBJ1-3; TRBD1 matches at 7 bases. This CDR3 has 16 amino acids. Trimming at V came to 7 bases and at J to 2 bases, leaving 14 bases not matched to a gene. Germline V gives CDR1 GTSNPN, CDR2 SVGIG (reference sequence).

This rearrangement joins TRBV6-5 to TRBJ1-5, with D unresolved. Between the trimmed V and J ends, which lost 5 bases and 7 bases, there was a span of 9 bases. The CDR3 is 12 residues long. Germline V lookup: CDR1 MNHEY, CDR2 SVGAGI. In nucleotides, the CDR3 is TGTGCCAGCAGTAACCCTAAGCAGCCCCAGCATTTT. It encodes CASSNPKQPQHF.

The count of this clone is one. The chain combines TRBV7-2 with TRBJ1-1, with TRBD1 identical over 7 bases. J gave up 0 bases and V 5 bases, and 6 bases lay outside the gene matches. Germline V gene sequence: CDR1 SGHTA, CDR2 FQGNSA. The length of the CDR3 is 15 residues. The CDR3 bases are TGTGCCAGCAGCGTACAGGGGTCCATGAACACTGAAGCTTTCTTT. This encodes CASSVQGSMNTEAFF.

The rearrangement uses TRBV7-2 and TRBJ2-7; 10 bases match TRBD1. V lost 5 bases and J lost 6; bases outside the gene matches: 7. Germline CDR1 SGHTA, CDR2 FQGNSA. This CDR3 comprises 14 residues. The CDR3 sequence: CASSRGTGAREQYF. CDR3 coding DNA: TGTGCCAGCAGCCGAGGGACAGGGGCCCGCGAGCAGTACTTC.

This clone was seen just once. The CDR3 is CASSESGVTNEKLFF. The CDR3 region has the DNA TGCGCCAGCAGCGAATCAGGGGTTACTAATGAAAAACTGTTTTTT. V and J are TRBV5-1 and TRBJ1-4; a possible D gene is TRBD1 (6 bases). This CDR3 has 15 amino acids. With 4 bases removed from V and 2 bases from J, the gap between germline ends came to 12 bases. Germline assignment: CDR1 SGHRS and CDR2 YFSETQ.

The DNA for the CDR3 is TGTGCCACCAGCCCTGGGGAGGGTGGCCTTTACGAGCAGTACTTC. Residues: CATSPGEGGLYEQYF. The chain employs TRBV15 and TRBJ2-7; TRBD2 aligns across 7 bases. The CDR3 has 15 amino acids. Germline CDR1 LNHNV, CDR2 YYDKDF (reference sequence). The ends lost 5 bases at V and 4 bases at J; junction bases unmatched: 11.

This clone was counted ten times or more. This chain joins TRBV6-1 and TRBJ2-7, with 8 bases fitting TRBD2. The germline gives CDR1 MNHNS, CDR2 SASEGT. Trimming cost V 3 bases and J 0 bases; bases outside gene matches: 4. This CDR3 has 15 residues. As DNA, the CDR3 is TGTGCCAGCAGTGACGTAGCGGGGAGCTCCTACGAGCAGTACTTC. This translates into CASSDVAGSSYEQYF.

The chain links TRBV7-9 to TRBJ2-3; perhaps TRBD2 as D (6 bases). Germline-derived CDR1 and CDR2 are SEHNR and FQNEAQ (reference sequence). V lost 4 bases and J 1 base, leaving 18 bases between the germline ends. The CDR3 totals 17 residues. As DNA, the CDR3 is TGTGCCAGCAGCTCCCCCGGCGGGGTTGGAGGCACAGATACGCAGTATTTT. It codes for CASSSPGGVGGTDTQYF.

The gene calls are TRBV6-5 and TRBJ2-2, with 10 bases aligning to TRBD1. CDR3 size: 14 residues. Germline lookup yields CDR1 MNHEY and CDR2 SVGAGI. J was trimmed by 8 bases and V by 2 bases; bases with no gene match: 2. CDR3 coding DNA: TGTGCCAGCAGTTACGACAGGGGGCCGGGGGAGCTGTTTTTT. Translation: CASSYDRGPGELFF.

The gene calls are TRBV27 and TRBJ2-7, with TRBD1 identical over 8 bases. The trim removed 7 bases at V and 3 bases at J, leaving 11 bases unmatched. CDR1 MNHEY and CDR2 SMNVEV come from the germline V gene (reference sequence). This CDR3 has 15 amino acids. DNA of the CDR3: TGTGCCAGCACTACCACTCGAGACAGGGGCTACGAGCAGTACTTC. Translated, it gives CASTTTRDRGYEQYF.

V usage is TRBV4-3 and J usage is TRBJ2-2; D remains ambiguous. CDR1 and CDR2 from the germline V gene are LGHNA and YSLEER. Trimming took off 0 bases at V and 4 bases at J, with 15 bases between the two ends. The CDR3 runs to 17 residues. CDR3 sequence: CASSQEVWRAITGELFF. CDR3 nucleotides: TGCGCCAGCAGCCAAGAAGTGTGGAGAGCAATCACCGGGGAGCTGTTTTTT.

The J gene is TRBJ2-2, the V gene TRBV7-8, with TRBD2 matching 7 bases. There are 14 residues in the CDR3. Germline values: CDR1 SGHVS, CDR2 FQNEAQ. V was pared by 8 bases and J by 7 bases, with 10 bases of the junction left unmatched. As DNA, the CDR3 is TGTGCCAGCGCCGCGCGGGAGTCTCACGGGGAGCTGTTTTTT. It translates to CASAARESHGELFF.

V and J are TRBV27 and TRBJ1-3; D perhaps matches TRBD1 (5 bases). Germline-derived CDR1 and CDR2 are MNHEY and SMNVEV (reference sequence). The CDR3 sequence is 15 residues long. V was trimmed by 6 bases and J by 0 bases, leaving 12 bases between them. DNA for the CDR3: TGTGCCAGCAGACGGGGGGGAAACTCTGGAAACACCATATATTTT. As protein: CASRRGGNSGNTIYF.

In its sample, this clone was seen once. This rearrangement joins TRBV30 to TRBJ1-4; D possibly corresponds to TRBD1 (6 bases). Looked up from germline, CDR1 is GTSNPN and CDR2 is SVGIG (reference sequence). This CDR3 comprises 15 residues. V was pared by 3 bases and J by 6 bases, with 17 bases between. CDR3 sequence (DNA): TGTGCCTGGAGCCTTTCAGGGGTCCCCTATGAAAAACTGTTTTTT. As protein: CAWSLSGVPYEKLFF.